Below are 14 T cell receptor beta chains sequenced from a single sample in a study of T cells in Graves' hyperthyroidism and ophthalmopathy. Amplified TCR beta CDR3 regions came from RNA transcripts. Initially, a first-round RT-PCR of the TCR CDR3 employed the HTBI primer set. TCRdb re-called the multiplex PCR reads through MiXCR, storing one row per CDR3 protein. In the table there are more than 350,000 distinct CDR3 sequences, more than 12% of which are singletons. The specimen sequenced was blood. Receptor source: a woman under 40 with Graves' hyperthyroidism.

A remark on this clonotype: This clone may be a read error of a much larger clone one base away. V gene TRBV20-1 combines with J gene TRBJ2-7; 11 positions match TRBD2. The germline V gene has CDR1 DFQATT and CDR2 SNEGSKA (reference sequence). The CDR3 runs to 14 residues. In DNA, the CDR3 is TGCAGTGCTAGAGATAGCGGGAGGGGCTACGAGAAGTACTTC. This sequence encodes CSARDSGRGYEKYF.

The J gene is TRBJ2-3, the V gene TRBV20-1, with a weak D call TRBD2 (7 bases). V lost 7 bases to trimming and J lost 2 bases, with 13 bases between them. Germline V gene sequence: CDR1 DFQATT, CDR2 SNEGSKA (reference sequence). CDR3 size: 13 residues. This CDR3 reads CSGEGDITDTQYF. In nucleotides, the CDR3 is TGCAGTGGGGAGGGGGATATCACAGATACGCAGTATTTT.

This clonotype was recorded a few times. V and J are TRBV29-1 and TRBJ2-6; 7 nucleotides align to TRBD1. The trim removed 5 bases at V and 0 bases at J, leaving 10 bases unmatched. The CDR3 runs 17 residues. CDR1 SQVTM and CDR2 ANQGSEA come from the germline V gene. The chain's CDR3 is CSVRLGQASSGANVLTF. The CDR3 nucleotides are TGCAGCGTTCGGCTCGGACAGGCCAGCTCTGGGGCCAACGTCCTGACTTTC.

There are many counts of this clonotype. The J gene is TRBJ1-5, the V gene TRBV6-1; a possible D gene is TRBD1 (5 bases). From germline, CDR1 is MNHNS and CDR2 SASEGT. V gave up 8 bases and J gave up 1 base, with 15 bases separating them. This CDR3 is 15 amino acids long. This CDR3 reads CASGTGLTSNQPQHF. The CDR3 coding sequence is TGTGCCAGCGGGACGGGACTTACGAGCAATCAGCCCCAGCATTTT.

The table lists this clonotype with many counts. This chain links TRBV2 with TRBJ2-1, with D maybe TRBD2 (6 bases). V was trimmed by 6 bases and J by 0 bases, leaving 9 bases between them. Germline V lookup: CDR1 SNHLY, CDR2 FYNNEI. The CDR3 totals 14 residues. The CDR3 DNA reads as TGTGCCAGCAGCACTAGCCTCTCCTACAATGAGCAGTTCTTC. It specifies CASSTSLSYNEQFF.

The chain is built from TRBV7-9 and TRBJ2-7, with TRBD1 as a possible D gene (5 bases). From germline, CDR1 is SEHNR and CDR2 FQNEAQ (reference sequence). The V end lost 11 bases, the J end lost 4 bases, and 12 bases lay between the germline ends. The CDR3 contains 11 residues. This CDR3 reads CASAREYEQYF. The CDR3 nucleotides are TGTGCCTCAGCCAGGGAATACGAGCAGTACTTC.

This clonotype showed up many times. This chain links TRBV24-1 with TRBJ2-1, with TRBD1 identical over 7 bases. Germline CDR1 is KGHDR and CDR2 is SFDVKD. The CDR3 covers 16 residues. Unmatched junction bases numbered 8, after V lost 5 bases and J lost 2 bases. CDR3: CATSGAGTETYNEQFF. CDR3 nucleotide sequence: TGTGCCACCAGTGGCGCCGGGACAGAGACCTACAATGAGCAGTTCTTC.

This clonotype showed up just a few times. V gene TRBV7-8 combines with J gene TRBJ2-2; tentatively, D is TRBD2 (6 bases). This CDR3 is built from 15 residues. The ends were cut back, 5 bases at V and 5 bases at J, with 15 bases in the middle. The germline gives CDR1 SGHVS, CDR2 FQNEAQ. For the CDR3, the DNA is TGTGCCAGCAGCCCGAGACTAGAGGGGACCGGGGAGCTGTTTTTT. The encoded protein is CASSPRLEGTGELFF. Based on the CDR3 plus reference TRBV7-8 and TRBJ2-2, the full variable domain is GAGVSQSPRYKVAKRGQDVALRCDPISGHVSLFWYQQALGQGPEFLTYFQNEAQLDKSGLPSDRFFAERPEGSVSTLKIQRTQQEDSAVYLCASSPRLEGTGELFFGEGSRLTVL.

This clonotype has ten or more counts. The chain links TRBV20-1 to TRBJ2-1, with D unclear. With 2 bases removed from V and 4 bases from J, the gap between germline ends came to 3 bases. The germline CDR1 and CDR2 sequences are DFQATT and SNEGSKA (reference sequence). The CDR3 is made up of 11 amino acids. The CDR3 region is CSARIYNEQFF. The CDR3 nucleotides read TGCAGTGCTAGAATTTACAATGAGCAGTTCTTC.

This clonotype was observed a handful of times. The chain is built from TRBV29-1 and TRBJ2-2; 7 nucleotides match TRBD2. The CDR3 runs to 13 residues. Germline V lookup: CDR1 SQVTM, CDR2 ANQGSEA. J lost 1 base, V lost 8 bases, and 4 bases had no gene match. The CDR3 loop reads CSTSGVNTGELFF. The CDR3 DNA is TGCAGCACAAGCGGGGTGAACACCGGGGAGCTGTTTTTT.

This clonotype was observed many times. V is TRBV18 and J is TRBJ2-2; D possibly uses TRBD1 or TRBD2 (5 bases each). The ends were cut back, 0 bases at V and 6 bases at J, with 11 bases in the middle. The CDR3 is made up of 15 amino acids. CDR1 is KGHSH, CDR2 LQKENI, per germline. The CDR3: CASSPPAWGSGELFF. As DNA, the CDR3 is TGTGCCAGCTCACCACCGGCGTGGGGGTCCGGGGAGCTGTTTTTT. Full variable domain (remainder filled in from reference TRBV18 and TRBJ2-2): NAGVMQNPRHLVRRRGQEARLRCSPMKGHSHVYWYRQLPEEGLKFMVYLQKENIIDESGMPKERFSAEFPKEGPSILRIQQVVRGDSAAYFCASSPPAWGSGELFFGEGSRLTVL.

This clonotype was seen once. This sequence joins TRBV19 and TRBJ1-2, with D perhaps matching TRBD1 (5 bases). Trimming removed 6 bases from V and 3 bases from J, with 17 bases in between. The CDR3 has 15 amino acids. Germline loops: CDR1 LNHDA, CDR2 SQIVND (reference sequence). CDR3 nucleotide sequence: TGTGCCAGTAGCTCACGGGGCAGGGCGTACTATGGCTACACCTTC. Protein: CASSSRGRAYYGYTF.

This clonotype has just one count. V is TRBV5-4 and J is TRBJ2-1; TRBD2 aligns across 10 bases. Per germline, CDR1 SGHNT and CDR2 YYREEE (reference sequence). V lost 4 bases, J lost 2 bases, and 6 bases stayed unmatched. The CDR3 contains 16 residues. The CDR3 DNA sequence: TGTGCCAGCAGCGCAACTAGCGGGGAAACCTACAATGAGCAGTTCTTC. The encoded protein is CASSATSGETYNEQFF.

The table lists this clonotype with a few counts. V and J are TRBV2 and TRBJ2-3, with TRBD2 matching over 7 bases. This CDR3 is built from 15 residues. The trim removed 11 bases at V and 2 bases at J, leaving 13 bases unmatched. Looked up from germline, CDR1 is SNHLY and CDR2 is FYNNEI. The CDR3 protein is CALTRLASSTDTQYF. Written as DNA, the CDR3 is TGTGCCCTTACTCGACTAGCTTCTTCCACAGATACGCAGTATTTT. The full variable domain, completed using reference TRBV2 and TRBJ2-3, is EPEVTQTPSHQVTQMGQEVILRCVPISNHLYFYWYRQILGQKVEFLVSFYNNEISEKSEIFDDQFSVERPDGSNFTLKIRSTKLEDSAMYFCALTRLASSTDTQYFGPGTRLTVL.